Each of the 13 T cell receptor beta chains below was sequenced from the same sample in a study of T cells in Graves' hyperthyroidism and ophthalmopathy. Amplification of TCR beta CDR3 regions was performed using RNA transcripts as template. HTBI primers were used for first-round RT-PCR of the TCR CDR3. TCRdb re-derived calls from the multiplex PCR reads in MiXCR, one entry per CDR3 protein. The table has 500,000 or so distinct CDR3 sequences, about 15% seen once. The sample comprised blood. These receptors were taken from a woman younger than 35 with Graves' ophthalmopathy.

This clonotype was observed a handful of times. The J gene is TRBJ2-2, the V gene TRBV10-3; 10 bases align to TRBD2. J gave up 0 bases and V 3 bases, and 4 bases lay outside the gene matches. CDR1 and CDR2 (germline): ENHRY, SYGVKD. The CDR3 contains 17 residues. CDR3 DNA sequence: TGTGCCATCAGTGACCCTAGCGGGAGAACGAACACCGGGGAGCTGTTTTTT. This translates into CAISDPSGRTNTGELFF.

This clonotype was detected only once. The chain uses TRBV4-2 and TRBJ2-7; 8 bases match TRBD2. The CDR3 runs to 16 residues. V lost 1 base and J lost 4; bases outside the gene matches: 9. CDR1 LGHNA and CDR2 YNFKEQ come from the germline V gene. The CDR3 loop is CASSQGFAGGIYEQYF. The CDR3 DNA follows: TGTGCCAGCAGCCAAGGGTTCGCGGGAGGAATATACGAGCAGTACTTC.

This clonotype was counted a few times. V gene TRBV6-1 combines with J gene TRBJ1-2; D is unclear. The V and J ends lost 4 bases and 2 bases respectively, with 8 bases between them. The germline gives CDR1 MNHNS, CDR2 SASEGT. The CDR3 covers 13 residues. Here the CDR3 reads CASSVDKNYGYTF. CDR3 bases: TGTGCCAGCAGTGTTGACAAAAACTATGGCTACACCTTC.

This clonotype has only a few counts. The chain carries TRBV28 and TRBJ2-1; no clear D gene. CDR1 is MDHEN and CDR2 is SYDVKM in the germline V gene. V lost 2 bases and J 3 bases, leaving 8 bases between the germline ends. The CDR3 runs to 14 residues. This CDR3 is CASSLGPGYNEQFF. The CDR3 DNA sequence: TGTGCCAGCAGTTTAGGCCCCGGCTACAATGAGCAGTTCTTC.

In this sample, this clonotype turned up many times. The V call is TRBV27, the J call TRBJ2-5, with 10 bases that match TRBD1. V lost 5 bases and J lost 5; bases outside the gene matches: 8. CDR3 size: 15 residues. Germline values: CDR1 MNHEY, CDR2 SMNVEV (reference sequence). DNA for the CDR3: TGTGCCAGCAGTCCGGACAGGGGGTGGCAGGAGACCCAGTACTTC. Translation gives CASSPDRGWQETQYF.

This clonotype was picked up a small number of times. The chain is built from TRBV6-1 and TRBJ2-5; no firm D call. CDR3 size: 15 residues. V was trimmed by 6 bases and J by 5 bases, leaving 19 bases between them. The germline V gene has CDR1 MNHNS and CDR2 SASEGT. The CDR3 region has the DNA TGTGCCAGCAGGATCGCGGTTAAACAGTCGGAGACCCAGTACTTC. Amino acids: CASRIAVKQSETQYF.

This clonotype has more than one count but fewer than ten. The chain employs TRBV10-3 and TRBJ1-1; TRBD1 might be the D (5 bases). V lost 6 bases and J 3 bases, leaving 11 bases between the germline ends. CDR1 is ENHRY, CDR2 SYGVKD, per germline. The CDR3 has 13 amino acids. In nucleotides, the CDR3 is TGTGCCATCAGCCAGGGACCGTACACTGAAGCTTTCTTT. Residues: CAISQGPYTEAFF.

This clonotype was seen a few times. J is TRBJ1-5 and V is TRBV28, with D possibly matching TRBD1 (5 bases). V shed 5 bases and J shed 0 bases, with 11 bases lying between them. CDR1 is MDHEN and CDR2 is SYDVKM in the germline V gene. The CDR3 sequence is 15 residues long. The CDR3 DNA sequence: TGTGCCAGCAGTAGCGACAGATATAGCAATCAGCCCCAGCATTTT. Protein: CASSSDRYSNQPQHF.

This clonotype was counted a few times. The chain is built from TRBV7-3 and TRBJ2-1, with 11 nucleotides matching TRBD2. V dropped 2 bases and J dropped 10; count of bases not matched to a gene: 7. The CDR3 totals 15 residues. The germline gives CDR1 SGHTA, CDR2 FQGTGA. The CDR3 loop reads CASSLGSGGAREQFF. The CDR3 DNA is TGTGCCAGCAGCTTAGGTAGCGGGGGGGCCCGGGAGCAGTTCTTC.

This clonotype was counted a few times. The chain couples TRBV4-3 to TRBJ1-4; D unclear. The CDR3 extends over 16 amino acids. Trimming took 0 bases from V and 1 from J, leaving 9 bases between them. Germline lookup yields CDR1 LGHNA and CDR2 YSLEER. The CDR3 protein is CASSQDGRRTNEKLFF. CDR3 bases: TGCGCCAGCAGCCAAGATGGCAGGCGAACTAATGAAAAACTGTTTTTT.

About this clonotype itself: A read error may be the cause here, since a much bigger clone is one base away. The J gene is TRBJ2-7, the V gene TRBV28; TRBD1 aligns across 11 bases. CDR1 is MDHEN, CDR2 SYDVKM, per germline. Trimming took 6 bases from V and 3 from J; bases not matched to a gene: 4. This CDR3 is built from 14 residues. The CDR3 spells CASRAGTGGYEQYF. CDR3 in DNA: TGTGCCAGCAGGGCCGGGACAGGGGGCTACGAGCAGTACTTC.

In this sample, this clonotype turned up many times. The rearrangement links TRBV7-2 to TRBJ1-5; D remains ambiguous. V was shortened by 5 bases and J by 9 bases, with 14 bases between the two germline ends. CDR3 length: 13 amino acids. CDR1 is SGHTA and CDR2 is FQGNSA in the germline V gene. CDR3 bases: TGTGCCAGCAGCCTACTAACTTCCTCGCCCCAGCATTTT. Encoded protein: CASSLLTSSPQHF.

The gene calls are TRBV7-3 and TRBJ2-5; the match to TRBD2 covers 9 bases. CDR1 and CDR2 (germline): SGHTA, FQGTGA. V lost 5 bases and J lost 5; bases outside the gene matches: 6. The length of the CDR3 is 14 residues. This chain's CDR3 is CASSRLAVGETQYF. In DNA, the CDR3 is TGTGCCAGCAGCCGACTAGCGGTTGGGGAGACCCAGTACTTC.